One sample yielded the 12 T cell receptor beta chains listed below, sequenced in a study of pediatric ulcerative colitis. Profiled with immunoSEQ multiplex PCR; TCRdb holds only in-frame clones, not every one. The sample shows about 36,000 clones, approximately 82% of them seen only once. Sequenced material: blood. These receptors were collected from a girl under 18 with moderate ulcerative colitis.

The V call is TRBV6-5, the J call TRBJ1-1, with a tentative D call TRBD1 (5 bases). Trimming shortened V by 6 bases and J by 7 bases, and 18 bases separated the two germline ends. There are 14 residues in the CDR3. The V gene's germline CDR1 is MNHEY and CDR2 SVGAGI. As DNA, the CDR3 is TGTGCCAGCAGACCCCGGGGCCCTGGGGGTGAAGCTTTCTTT. Its protein is CASRPRGPGGEAFF.

V gene TRBV18 combines with J gene TRBJ2-2; D unclear. Germline V gene data show CDR1 as KGHSH and CDR2 as LQKENI. The CDR3 is 15 amino acids. V lost 2 bases and J lost 2, with 9 bases in between. The CDR3 region has the DNA TGTGCCAGCTCACCAGCAGGCAGAAACACCGGGGAGCTGTTTTTT. Encoded protein: CASSPAGRNTGELFF.

V and J are TRBV15 and TRBJ1-3; D unresolved. This CDR3 contains 12 residues. V was cut by 1 base and J by 3 bases, with 1 base left in between. The germline CDR1 and CDR2 sequences are LNHNV and YYDKDF (reference sequence). The CDR3 region has the DNA TGTGCCACCAGCAGAGTTGGAAACACCATATATTTT. The encoded protein is CATSRVGNTIYF.

This clone was counted only a few times. This chain connects TRBV4-3 to TRBJ1-2, with TRBD1 identical over 7 bases. Per germline, CDR1 LGHNA and CDR2 YSLEER. The CDR3 runs to 14 residues. J gave up 8 bases and V 0 bases, and 6 bases lay outside the gene matches. The CDR3 DNA reads as TGCGCCAGCAGCCAAGAGACAGGGTGGAGAGGCTACACCTTC. This sequence encodes CASSQETGWRGYTF.

This chain connects TRBV7-3 to TRBJ1-1; D unresolved. Germline CDR1 and CDR2: SGHTA and FQGTGA. Between the trimmed V and J ends, which lost 0 bases and 0 bases, there was a span of 8 bases. The CDR3 is 15 residues long. CDR3 in amino acids: CASSLTVDLNTEAFF. For the CDR3, the DNA is TGTGCCAGCAGCTTAACCGTCGACCTGAACACTGAAGCTTTCTTT.

This chain's CDR3 is CASSEEWGWGTEAFF. DNA for the CDR3: TGTGCCAGCAGTGAAGAATGGGGTTGGGGCACTGAAGCTTTCTTT. This chain connects TRBV6-1 to TRBJ1-1; D gene unclear. V was cut by 1 base and J by 4 bases, with 13 bases left in between. This CDR3 spans 15 amino acids. From germline, CDR1 is MNHNS and CDR2 SASEGT.

In its sample, this clone was seen once. The chain uses TRBV28 and TRBJ1-1, with 7 bases lining up with TRBD1. The CDR3 loop spans 16 amino acids. The germline CDR1 and CDR2 sequences are MDHEN and SYDVKM. J was trimmed by 10 bases and V by 5 bases; bases with no gene match: 19. Written as DNA, the CDR3 is TGTGCCAGCAGTCTATTCACACTCCGGGACAGATACCCAGCTTTCTTT. Translating it yields CASSLFTLRDRYPAFF.

Regarding this clone: The junction and the germline gene differ at one end; a read error may be behind it. This same CDR3 is encoded by further DNA sequences in the sample. The rearrangement links TRBV4-2 to TRBJ2-7, with 9 bases aligning to TRBD2. This CDR3 comprises 15 residues. Germline V CDR1 and CDR2: LGHNA, YNFKEQ. The CDR3 region is CASSQDSGSSYEQYF. The CDR3 DNA follows: TGTGCCAGCAGCCAAGATAGCGGGAGCTCCTACGAACAGTACTTC.

The chain uses TRBV19 and TRBJ2-3, with 8 bases that match TRBD2. V lost 7 bases, J lost 4 bases, and 10 bases stayed unmatched. Germline V CDR1 and CDR2: LNHDA, SQIVND (reference sequence). The CDR3 contains 15 residues. The CDR3 here is CASTRGTSGPDTQYF. The CDR3 nucleotides read TGTGCCAGTACACGCGGGACTAGTGGCCCAGATACGCAGTATTTT.

The V and J genes are TRBV6-5 and TRBJ2-1, with 9 positions matching TRBD1. Per the germline V gene, CDR1 is MNHEY and CDR2 is SVGAGI. The ends lost 6 bases at V and 7 bases at J; junction bases unmatched: 7. This CDR3 has 14 amino acids. The CDR3 sequence is CASRRQGGWNEQFF. Here the CDR3 DNA reads TGTGCCAGCAGACGACAGGGGGGATGGAATGAGCAGTTCTTC.

The V and J genes are TRBV2 and TRBJ2-7; D uncertain. CDR1 is SNHLY, CDR2 FYNNEI, per germline. The CDR3 consists of 15 residues. Trimming stripped 7 bases from V and 7 bases from J, with 23 bases between. This chain's CDR3 is CASKGRTGVPEEQYF. The CDR3 DNA is TGTGCCAGCAAGGGTCGGACGGGTGTACCGGAAGAGCAGTACTTC.

V is TRBV9 and J is TRBJ2-7, with D perhaps TRBD2 (6 bases). CDR1 is SGDLS and CDR2 is YYNGEE in the germline V gene. V lost 3 bases, J lost 1 base, and 14 bases lay in between. The CDR3 is made up of 15 amino acids. The CDR3 DNA reads as TGTGCCAGCAGCGCCGAACCAGGGACTTCCTACGAGCAGTACTTC. It codes for CASSAEPGTSYEQYF. Using reference TRBV9 and TRBJ2-7 for the parts outside the CDR3, the full variable domain is DSGVTQTPKHLITATGQRVTLRCSPRSGDLSVYWYQQSLDQGLQFLIQYYNGEERAKGNILERFSAQQFPDLHSELNLSSLELGDSALYFCASSAEPGTSYEQYFGPGTRLTVT.